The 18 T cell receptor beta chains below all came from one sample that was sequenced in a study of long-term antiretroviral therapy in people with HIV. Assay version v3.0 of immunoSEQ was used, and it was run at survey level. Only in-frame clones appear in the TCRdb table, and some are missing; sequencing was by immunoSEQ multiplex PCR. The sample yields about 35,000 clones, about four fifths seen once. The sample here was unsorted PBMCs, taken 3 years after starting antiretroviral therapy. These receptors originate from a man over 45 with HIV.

The CDR3 here is CASSYRDPQYNEQFF. The CDR3 DNA is TGTGCCAGCAGCTACCGGGACCCTCAATACAATGAGCAGTTCTTC. The V call is TRBV7-2, the J call TRBJ2-1, with D perhaps assigned TRBD1 or TRBD2 (5 bases each). V shed 4 bases and J shed 4 bases, with 14 bases lying between them. This CDR3 region has 15 residues. Germline V lookup: CDR1 SGHTA, CDR2 FQGNSA.

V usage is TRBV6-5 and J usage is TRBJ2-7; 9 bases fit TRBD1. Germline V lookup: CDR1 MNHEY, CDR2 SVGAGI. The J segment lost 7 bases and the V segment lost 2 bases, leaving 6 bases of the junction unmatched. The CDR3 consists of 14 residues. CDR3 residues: CASSYNRGQWEQYF. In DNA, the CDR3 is TGTGCCAGCAGTTACAACAGGGGGCAATGGGAGCAGTACTTC.

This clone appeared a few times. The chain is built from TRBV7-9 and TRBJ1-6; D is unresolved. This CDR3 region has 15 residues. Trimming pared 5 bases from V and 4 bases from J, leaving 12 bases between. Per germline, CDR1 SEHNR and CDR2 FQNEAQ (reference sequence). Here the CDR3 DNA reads TGTGCCAGCAGCACTCTGACCTCTTATAATTCACCCCTCCACTTT. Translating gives CASSTLTSYNSPLHF. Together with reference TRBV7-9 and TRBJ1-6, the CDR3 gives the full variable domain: DTGVSQNPRHKITKRGQNVTFRCDPISEHNRLYWYRQTLGQGPEFLTYFQNEAQLEKSRLLSDRFSAERPKGSFSTLEIQRTEQGDSAMYLCASSTLTSYNSPLHFGNGTRLTVT.

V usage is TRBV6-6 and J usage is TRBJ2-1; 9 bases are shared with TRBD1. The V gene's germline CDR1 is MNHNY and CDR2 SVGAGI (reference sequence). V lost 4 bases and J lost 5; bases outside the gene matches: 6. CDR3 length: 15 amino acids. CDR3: CASSSRGQGNNEQFF. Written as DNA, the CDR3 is TGTGCCAGCAGTTCTCGAGGACAGGGGAACAATGAGCAGTTCTTC.

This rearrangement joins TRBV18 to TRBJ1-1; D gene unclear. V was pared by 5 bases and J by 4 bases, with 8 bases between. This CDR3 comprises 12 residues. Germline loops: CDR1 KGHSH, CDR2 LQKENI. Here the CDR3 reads CASSKGITEAFF. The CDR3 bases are TGTGCCAGCTCAAAAGGGATCACTGAAGCTTTCTTT.

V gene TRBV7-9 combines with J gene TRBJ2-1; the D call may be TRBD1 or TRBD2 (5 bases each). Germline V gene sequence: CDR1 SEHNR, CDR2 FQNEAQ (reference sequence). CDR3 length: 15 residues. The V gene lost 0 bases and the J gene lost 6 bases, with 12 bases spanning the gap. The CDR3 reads CASSLARDDSNEQFF. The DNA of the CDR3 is TGTGCCAGCAGCTTAGCGAGGGACGATTCCAATGAGCAGTTCTTC. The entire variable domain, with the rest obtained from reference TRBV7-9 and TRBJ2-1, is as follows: DTGVSQNPRHKITKRGQNVTFRCDPISEHNRLYWYRQTLGQGPEFLTYFQNEAQLEKSRLLSDRFSAERPKGSFSTLEIQRTEQGDSAMYLCASSLARDDSNEQFFGPGTRLTVL.

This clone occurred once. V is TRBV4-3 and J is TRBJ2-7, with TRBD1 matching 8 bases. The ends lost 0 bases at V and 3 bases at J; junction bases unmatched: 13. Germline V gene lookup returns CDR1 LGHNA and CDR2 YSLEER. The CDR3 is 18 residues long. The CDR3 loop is CASSQEAPDRAGFYEQYF. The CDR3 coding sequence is TGCGCCAGCAGCCAAGAGGCACCGGACAGGGCAGGCTTCTACGAGCAGTACTTC.

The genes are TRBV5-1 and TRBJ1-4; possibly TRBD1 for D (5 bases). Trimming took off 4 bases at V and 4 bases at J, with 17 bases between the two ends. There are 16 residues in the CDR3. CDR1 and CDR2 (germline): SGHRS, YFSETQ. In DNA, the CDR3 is TGCGCCAGCAGCGATCCCCGGGACTCCGTTAATGAAAAACTGTTTTTT. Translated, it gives CASSDPRDSVNEKLFF.

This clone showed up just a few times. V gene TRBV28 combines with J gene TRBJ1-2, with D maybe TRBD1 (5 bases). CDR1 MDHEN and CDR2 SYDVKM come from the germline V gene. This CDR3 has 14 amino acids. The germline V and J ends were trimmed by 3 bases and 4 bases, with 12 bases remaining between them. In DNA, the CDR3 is TGTGCCAGCAGTTTCCGTCAGGGAATCTATGGCTACACCTTC. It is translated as CASSFRQGIYGYTF.

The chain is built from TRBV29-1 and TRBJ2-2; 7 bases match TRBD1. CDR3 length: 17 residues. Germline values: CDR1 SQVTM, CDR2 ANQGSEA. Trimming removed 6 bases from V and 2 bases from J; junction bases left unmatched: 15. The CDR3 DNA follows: TGCAGCGTCAAGATGGGCTGGGACAGACTTAACACCGGGGAGCTGTTTTTT. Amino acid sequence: CSVKMGWDRLNTGELFF.

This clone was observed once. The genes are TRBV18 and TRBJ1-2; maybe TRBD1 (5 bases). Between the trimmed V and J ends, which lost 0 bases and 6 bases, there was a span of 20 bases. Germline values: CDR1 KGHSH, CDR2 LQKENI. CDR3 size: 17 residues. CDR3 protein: CASSPPVGQGSLDGYTF. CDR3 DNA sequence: TGTGCCAGCTCACCACCGGTGGGGCAGGGATCACTTGATGGCTACACCTTC.

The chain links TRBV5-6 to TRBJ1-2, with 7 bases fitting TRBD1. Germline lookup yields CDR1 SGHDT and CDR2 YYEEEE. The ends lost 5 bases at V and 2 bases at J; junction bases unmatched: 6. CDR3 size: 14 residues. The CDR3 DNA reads TGTGCCAGCAGGCCTACAGGGGCGAACTATGGCTACACCTTC. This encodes CASRPTGANYGYTF.

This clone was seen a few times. CDR3 residues: CASSSTGGANSPLHF. In DNA, the CDR3 is TGTGCCAGCAGTTCTACAGGGGGCGCAAATTCACCCCTCCACTTT. The chain uses TRBV28 and TRBJ1-6, with 9 bases lining up with TRBD1. In germline, CDR1 is MDHEN, CDR2 SYDVKM. The length of the CDR3 is 15 residues. The trim removed 4 bases at V and 7 bases at J, leaving 5 bases unmatched.

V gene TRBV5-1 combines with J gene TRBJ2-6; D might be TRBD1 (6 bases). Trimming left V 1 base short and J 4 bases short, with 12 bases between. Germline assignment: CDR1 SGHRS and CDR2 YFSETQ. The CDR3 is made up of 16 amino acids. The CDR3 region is CASSLNGGSGANVLTF. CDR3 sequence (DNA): TGCGCCAGCAGCTTGAATGGGGGCTCGGGGGCCAACGTCCTGACTTTC.

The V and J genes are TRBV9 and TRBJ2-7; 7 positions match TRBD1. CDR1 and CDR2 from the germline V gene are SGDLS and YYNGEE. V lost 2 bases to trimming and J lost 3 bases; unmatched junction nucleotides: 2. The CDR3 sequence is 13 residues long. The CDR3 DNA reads TGTGCCAGCAGCGTGGGACAGAACTACGAGCAGTACTTC. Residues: CASSVGQNYEQYF. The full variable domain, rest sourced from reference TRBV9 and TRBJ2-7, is DSGVTQTPKHLITATGQRVTLRCSPRSGDLSVYWYQQSLDQGLQFLIQYYNGEERAKGNILERFSAQQFPDLHSELNLSSLELGDSALYFCASSVGQNYEQYFGPGTRLTVT.

The CDR3 loop is CASSLGSGNEQFF. The CDR3 DNA sequence: TGTGCCAGCAGCTTAGGGTCAGGCAATGAGCAGTTCTTC. This rearrangement joins TRBV7-2 to TRBJ2-1; D remains unclear. This CDR3 spans 13 amino acids. V lost 1 base, J lost 6 bases, and 7 bases lay in between. The V gene's germline CDR1 is SGHTA and CDR2 FQGNSA.

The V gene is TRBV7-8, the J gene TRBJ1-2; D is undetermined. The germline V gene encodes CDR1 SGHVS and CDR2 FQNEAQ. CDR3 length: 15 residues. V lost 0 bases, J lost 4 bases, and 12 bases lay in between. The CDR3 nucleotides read TGTGCCAGCAGCTTAGCGGGGAAACGGGCCTATGGCTACACCTTC. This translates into CASSLAGKRAYGYTF.

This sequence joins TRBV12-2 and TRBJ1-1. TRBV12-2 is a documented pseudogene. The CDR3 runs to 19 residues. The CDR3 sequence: CASRLDNRGAPSASTEAFF. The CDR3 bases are TGTGCAAGTCGCTTAGATAACCGGGGGGCGCCTTCTGCGAGCACTGAAGCTTTCTTT.